The clone carrying this T cell receptor (beta chain) has just one count. The CDR3 spans 15 residues. Unmatched junction bases numbered 5, after V lost 2 bases and J lost 5 bases. Germline CDR1 is SGDLS and CDR2 is YYNGEE. This specimen belongs to a study of technical replicates of blood from several donors. The data were produced by immunoSEQ multiplex PCR, yet TCRdb's version contains in-frame clones alone and is incomplete. The table has just over 95,000 clones, about 95% seen once; the top ten hold 0.33%. The sample was T cells isolated from PBMCs. The source of this sequence is a human donor in good health. The chain has TRBV9 and TRBJ2-2; TRBD2 matches at 8 bases. CDR3 residues: CASSVQPGGTGELFF. The CDR3 DNA follows: TGTGCCAGCAGCGTGCAACCGGGGGGGACCGGGGAGCTGTTTTTT. Drawing the rest from reference TRBV9 and TRBJ2-2, the complete variable domain is DSGVTQTPKHLITATGQRVTLRCSPRSGDLSVYWYQQSLDQGLQFLIQYYNGEERAKGNILERFSAQQFPDLHSELNLSSLELGDSALYFCASSVQPGGTGELFFGEGSRLTVL.